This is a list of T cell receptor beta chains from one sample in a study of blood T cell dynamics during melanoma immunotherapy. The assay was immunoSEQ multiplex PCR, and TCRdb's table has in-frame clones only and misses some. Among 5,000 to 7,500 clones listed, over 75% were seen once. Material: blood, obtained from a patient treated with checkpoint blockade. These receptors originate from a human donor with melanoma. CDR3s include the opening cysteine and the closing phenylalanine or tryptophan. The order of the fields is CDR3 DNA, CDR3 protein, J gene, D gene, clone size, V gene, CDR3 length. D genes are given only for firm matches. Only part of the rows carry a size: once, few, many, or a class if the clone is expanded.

TGTGCCAGCAGCTTAGGCCGGGACAGGGGGGAGCAGTACTTC CASSLGRDRGEQYF TRBJ2-7 TRBD1 once TRBV11-3 14
TGCGCCAGCAGCTTGGAGGGGGGAATCAATCAGCCCCAGCATTTT CASSLEGGINQPQHF TRBJ1-5 NA NA TRBV5-1 15
TGTGCCAGCAGCTTAGGCGGGACAGTTCTGGGCTACACCTTC CASSLGGTVLGYTF TRBJ1-2 TRBD1 NA TRBV11-1 14
TGTGCCAGCGCCCACCGGGGGACCTACAATGAGCAGTTCTTC CASAHRGTYNEQFF TRBJ2-1 NA NA TRBV2 14
TGTGCCAGCACGGTAGCCGGGGACTACGAGCAGTACTTC CASTVAGDYEQYF TRBJ2-7 NA once TRBV28 13
TGTGCCAGCAGCGCTTTCCGACAGGGGGCAAAGAGCTACACCTTC CASSAFRQGAKSYTF TRBJ1-2 TRBD1 NA TRBV9 15
TGTGCCAGTAGTCCAGAGGGACGCCGTAATGAAAAACTGTTTTTT CASSPEGRRNEKLFF TRBJ1-4 NA once TRBV19 15
TGTGCCAGCAGCTTGGTGGGGGCGGCCGGGGAGCTGTTTTTT CASSLVGAAGELFF TRBJ2-2 NA NA TRBV5-8 14
TGTGCCAGCAGTGACCTGCGCCAGGGGCAAAAACTGTTTTTT CASSDLRQGQKLFF TRBJ1-4 NA NA TRBV2 14
TGTGCCAGCAGGCCCCCGGGACAGGGAATCTACGAGCAGTACTTC CASRPPGQGIYEQYF TRBJ2-7 TRBD1 NA TRBV2 15
TGTGCCTGGAGTGCGGGGGCCCCAGATACGCAGTATTTT CAWSAGAPDTQYF TRBJ2-3 NA NA TRBV30 13
TGTGCCTGGCGACTGAACCCCCAGACACCCCTCCACTTT CAWRLNPQTPLHF TRBJ1-6 NA NA TRBV30 13
TGTGCCAGCAGCGTAGGCGTGGGACAGATGAGGGCCTACGAGCAGTACTTC CASSVGVGQMRAYEQYF TRBJ2-7 TRBD1 NA TRBV9 17
TGCGCCAGCAGCCAAGTCGGGACATTGGCAGATACGCAGTATTTT CASSQVGTLADTQYF TRBJ2-3 NA NA TRBV4-1 15
TGCAGCGTTGTTCAGGGGGCAGAGACCCAGTACTTC CSVVQGAETQYF TRBJ2-5 TRBD1 NA TRBV29-1 12
TGTGCCAGCAGCAAAGGGCAGGGGGTAGGGTATTCACCCCTCCACTTT CASSKGQGVGYSPLHF TRBJ1-6 NA once TRBV21-1 16
TGTGCCAGCAGCCGGTGGGAGAATTCACCCCTCCACTTT CASSRWENSPLHF TRBJ1-6 NA NA TRBV11-2 13
TGTGCCAGCAGTTTCCTAGGGGGGCGGGGTGTCTATGGCTACACCTTC CASSFLGGRGVYGYTF TRBJ1-2 NA few TRBV7-7 16
TGCGCCAGCAGAACCGGGACAGGGGGCAATCAGCCCCAGCATTTT CASRTGTGGNQPQHF TRBJ1-5 TRBD1 NA TRBV4-1 15
TGTGCCATCAGTGAGTCGCGGCTAGCGGGAGATACGCAGTATTTT CAISESRLAGDTQYF TRBJ2-3 TRBD2 NA TRBV10-3 15
TGTGCCAGCAGTACCCTAACAGGGGGGGGTTCACCCCTCCACTTT CASSTLTGGGSPLHF TRBJ1-6 TRBD1 once TRBV28 15
TGCGCCAGCAGCCTCCGGGAAGGGGCCCCCTTTGAGCAGTACTTC CASSLREGAPFEQYF TRBJ2-5 NA NA TRBV5-1 15
TGTGCCAGCAGCTTAGACTGGAGGAACACTGAAGCTTTCTTT CASSLDWRNTEAFF TRBJ1-1 NA NA TRBV7-1 14
TGTGCCAGCAGTAAGCGACAGGGGAGCGAGGAAAAACTGTTTTTT CASSKRQGSEEKLFF TRBJ1-4 TRBD1 NA TRBV6-5 15
TGTGCCAGCAGTGAACAGGCAGGGGGAAGGTACGAGCAGTACTTC CASSEQAGGRYEQYF TRBJ2-7 TRBD1 once TRBV2 15
TGTGCCAGCAGCGTAGCGTCTAGCGGTTCCTACGAGCAGTACTTC CASSVASSGSYEQYF TRBJ2-7 TRBD2 NA TRBV9 15
TGTGCCAGCTCACCAAATGCTCAGCCCCAGCATTTT CASSPNAQPQHF TRBJ1-5 NA NA TRBV18 12
TGTGCCAGTAAGACAGGGGATTCACCCCTCCACTTT CASKTGDSPLHF TRBJ1-6 TRBD1 NA TRBV19 12
TGTGCCAGCCAGGGGGGGTCCACTGAAGCTTTCTTT CASQGGSTEAFF TRBJ1-1 TRBD1 NA TRBV13 12
TGTGCCAGCAGCTTACACCGGAGGGAAAAACTGTTTTTT CASSLHRREKLFF TRBJ1-4 NA NA TRBV5-8 13
TGTGCCAGCAGCTTGCAGGGCTATGGCTACACCTTC CASSLQGYGYTF TRBJ1-2 NA NA TRBV7-8 12
TGTGCCAGCAGAACGACAGGCTCCTACGAGCAGTACTTC CASRTTGSYEQYF TRBJ2-7 NA NA TRBV28 13
TGTGCCAGCAGCGAGAGACAGGGCACTGAAGCTTTCTTT CASSERQGTEAFF TRBJ1-1 TRBD1 NA TRBV7-3 13
TGTGCCAGCAGCTCCAAAGGGGGCGCGGCAGATACGCAGTATTTT CASSSKGGAADTQYF TRBJ2-3 TRBD1 NA TRBV7-9 15
TGCGCCAGCAGCCCGGACAGCAATTCACCCCTCCACTTT CASSPDSNSPLHF TRBJ1-6 NA few TRBV5-1 13
TGTGCCAGCAGTGAGACAGAGACCAACTATGGCTACACCTTC CASSETETNYGYTF TRBJ1-2 NA NA TRBV6-1 14
TGTGCCAGCTCACCACCGGGGGATGAGACCCAGTACTTC CASSPPGDETQYF TRBJ2-5 NA NA TRBV18 13
TGTGCCAGCAGTGAACTGGTGGGCTACACCTTC CASSELVGYTF TRBJ1-2 NA NA TRBV2 11
TGTGCCAGCAGTTCCCTTACAGGTGGGGAGCAGTACTTC CASSSLTGGEQYF TRBJ2-7 NA NA TRBV6-5 13
TGTGCCAGCAGTTACTCCCGCGGACGGTTGGAGACCCAGTACTTC CASSYSRGRLETQYF TRBJ2-5 NA NA TRBV6-6 15
TGTGCCTCGATTCCGGACAGCAGCACAGATACGCAGTATTTT CASIPDSSTDTQYF TRBJ2-3 NA NA TRBV30 14
TGCGCCAGCAGCTTGATTTTCGGGACAGGGGAGGGCTACACCTTC CASSLIFGTGEGYTF TRBJ1-2 TRBD1 NA TRBV5-1 15
TGTGCCAGCAGCTCCTTTAAGGCTGGAAACACCATATATTTT CASSSFKAGNTIYF TRBJ1-3 NA NA TRBV6-1 14
TGTGCCAGCTCATTAGCGGGGGGCATCAATGAGCAGTTCTTC CASSLAGGINEQFF TRBJ2-1 TRBD2 once TRBV18 14